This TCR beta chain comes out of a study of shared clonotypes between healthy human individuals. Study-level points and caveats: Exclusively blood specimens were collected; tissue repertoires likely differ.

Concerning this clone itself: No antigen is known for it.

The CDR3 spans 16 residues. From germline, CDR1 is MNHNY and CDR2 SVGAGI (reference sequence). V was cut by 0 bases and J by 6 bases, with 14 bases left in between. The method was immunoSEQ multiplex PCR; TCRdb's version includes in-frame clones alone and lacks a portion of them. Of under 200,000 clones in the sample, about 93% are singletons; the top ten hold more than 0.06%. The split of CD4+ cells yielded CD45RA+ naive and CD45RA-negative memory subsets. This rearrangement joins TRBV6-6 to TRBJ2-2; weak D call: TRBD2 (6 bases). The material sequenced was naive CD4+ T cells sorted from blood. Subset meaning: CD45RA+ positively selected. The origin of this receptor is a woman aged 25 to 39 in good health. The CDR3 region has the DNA TGTGCCAGCAGTTACTCTCGGGGACCGGGAGCCGGGGAGCTGTTTTTT. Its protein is CASSYSRGPGAGELFF.